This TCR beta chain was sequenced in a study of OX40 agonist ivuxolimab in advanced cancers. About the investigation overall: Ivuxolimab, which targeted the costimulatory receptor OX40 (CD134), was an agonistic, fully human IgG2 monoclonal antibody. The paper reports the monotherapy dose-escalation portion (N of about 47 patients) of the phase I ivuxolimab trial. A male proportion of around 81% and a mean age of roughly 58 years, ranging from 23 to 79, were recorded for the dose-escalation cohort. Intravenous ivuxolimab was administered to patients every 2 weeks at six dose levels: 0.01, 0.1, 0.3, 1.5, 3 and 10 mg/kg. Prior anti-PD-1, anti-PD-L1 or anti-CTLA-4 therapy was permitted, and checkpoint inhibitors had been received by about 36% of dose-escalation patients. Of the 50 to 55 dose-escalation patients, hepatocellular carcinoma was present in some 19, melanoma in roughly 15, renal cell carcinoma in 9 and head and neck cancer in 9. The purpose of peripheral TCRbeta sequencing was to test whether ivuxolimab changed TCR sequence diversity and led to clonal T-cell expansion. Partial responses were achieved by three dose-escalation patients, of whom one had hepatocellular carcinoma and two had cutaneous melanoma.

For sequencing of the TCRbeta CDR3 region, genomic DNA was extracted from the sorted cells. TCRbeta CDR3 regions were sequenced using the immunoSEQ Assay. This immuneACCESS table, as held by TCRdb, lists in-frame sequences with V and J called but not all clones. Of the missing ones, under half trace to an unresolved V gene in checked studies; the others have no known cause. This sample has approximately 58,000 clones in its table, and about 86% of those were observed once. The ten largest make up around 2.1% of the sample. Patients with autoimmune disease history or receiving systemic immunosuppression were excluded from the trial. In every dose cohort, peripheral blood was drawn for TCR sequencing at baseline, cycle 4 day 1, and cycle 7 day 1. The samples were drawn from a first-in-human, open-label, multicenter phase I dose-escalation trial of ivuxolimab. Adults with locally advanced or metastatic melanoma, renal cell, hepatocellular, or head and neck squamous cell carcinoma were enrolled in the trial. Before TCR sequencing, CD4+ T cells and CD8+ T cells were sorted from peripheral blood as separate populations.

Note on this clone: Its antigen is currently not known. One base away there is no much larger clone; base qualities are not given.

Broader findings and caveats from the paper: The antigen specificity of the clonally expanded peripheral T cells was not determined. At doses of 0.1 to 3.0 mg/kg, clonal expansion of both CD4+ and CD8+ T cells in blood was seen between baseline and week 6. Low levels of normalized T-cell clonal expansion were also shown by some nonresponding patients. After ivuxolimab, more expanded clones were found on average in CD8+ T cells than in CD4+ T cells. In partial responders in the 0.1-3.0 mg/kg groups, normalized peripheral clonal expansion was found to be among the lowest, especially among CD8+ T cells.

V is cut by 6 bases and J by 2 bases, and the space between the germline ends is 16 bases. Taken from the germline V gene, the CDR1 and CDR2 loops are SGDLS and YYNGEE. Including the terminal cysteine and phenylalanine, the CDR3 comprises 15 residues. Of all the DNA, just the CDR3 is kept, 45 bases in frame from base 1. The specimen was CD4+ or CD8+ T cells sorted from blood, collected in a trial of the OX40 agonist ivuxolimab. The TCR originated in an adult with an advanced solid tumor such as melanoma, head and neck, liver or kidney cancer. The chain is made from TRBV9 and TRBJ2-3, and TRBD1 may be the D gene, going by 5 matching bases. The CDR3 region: CASNKGAGDTDTQYF. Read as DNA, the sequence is TGTGCCAGCAACAAAGGGGCAGGAGACACAGATACGCAGTATTTT.